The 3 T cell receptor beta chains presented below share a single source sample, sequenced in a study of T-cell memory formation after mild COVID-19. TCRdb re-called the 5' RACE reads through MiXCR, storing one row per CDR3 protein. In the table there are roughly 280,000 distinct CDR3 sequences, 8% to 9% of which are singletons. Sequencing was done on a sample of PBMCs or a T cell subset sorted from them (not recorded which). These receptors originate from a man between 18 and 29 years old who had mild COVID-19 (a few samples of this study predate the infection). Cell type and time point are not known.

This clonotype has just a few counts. The CDR3, as DNA: TGTGCCACCTCTCGAGTGGGGGACTACGAGCAGTACGTC. Amino acid sequence: CATSRVGDYEQYV. The genes are TRBV6-2 or TRBV6-3 and TRBJ2-7; D assignment may be TRBD1 or TRBD2 (5 bases each). V lost 10 bases, J lost 3 bases, and 16 bases lay in between. The germline gives CDR1 MNHEY, CDR2 SVGEGT. The CDR3 is 13 amino acids.

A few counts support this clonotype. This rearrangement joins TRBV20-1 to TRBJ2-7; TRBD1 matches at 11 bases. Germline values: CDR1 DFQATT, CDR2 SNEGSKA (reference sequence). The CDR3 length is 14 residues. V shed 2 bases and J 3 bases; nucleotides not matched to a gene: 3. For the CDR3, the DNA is TGCAGTGCTAGACCGGGACAGGGGGTCTACGAGCAGTACTTC. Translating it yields CSARPGQGVYEQYF.

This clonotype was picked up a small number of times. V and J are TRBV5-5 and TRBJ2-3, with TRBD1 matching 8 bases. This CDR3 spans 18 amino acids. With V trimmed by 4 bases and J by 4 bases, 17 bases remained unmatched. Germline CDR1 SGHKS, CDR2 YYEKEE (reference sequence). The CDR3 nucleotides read TGTGCCAGCAGCAGAAACCCGGGACAGGCTTCCATCCCAGATACGCAGTATTTT. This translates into CASSRNPGQASIPDTQYF.